The clone carrying this TCR beta chain was found many times. In the original workflow: Counts of nucleated cells, estimated from reference gene primer amplification, were obtained. Profiled with immunoSEQ multiplex PCR; TCRdb holds only in-frame clones, not every one. Clone size and the V and J calls come from that table; the DNA yielded D and trimming. The sample has under 100,000 clones, 82% seen once. This entry is derived from a study of blood T cell repertoires in COVID-19. Overall study: From the United States, Italy and Spain came samples of acute and convalescent COVID-19. T cells, B-cell-depleted T cells, or PBMCs supplied cDNA or gDNA.

This CDR3 is built from 12 residues. The germline gives CDR1 LGHDT, CDR2 YNNKEL (reference sequence). Trimming pared 4 bases from V and 0 bases from J, leaving 4 bases between. This TCR derives from a man in his fifties or sixties with acute or convalescent COVID-19. Sequencing input: peripheral blood. The V and J genes are TRBV3-1 (or the pseudogene TRBV3-2) and TRBJ2-7; no reliable D call. This chain's CDR3 is CASSPYSYEQYF. The CDR3 DNA reads TGTGCCAGCAGCCCTTACTCCTACGAGCAGTACTTC.